Following are 20 T cell receptor beta chains from one sample sequenced in a study of blood T cells in healthy people across ages. A sample-barcoded 5' primer and a J-beta primer mix were used in a second PCR of roughly 6 to 11 cycles. TCRdb fed the 5' RACE reads into MiXCR, producing one record per CDR3 protein. Of around 280,000 distinct CDR3 sequences detected, 25% to 30% appear once; the ten largest clones hold roughly 30%. Sequencing was performed on blood. The receptor set was obtained from a woman in her 70s in good health.

The V and J genes are TRBV6-5 and TRBJ1-2; tentative D call: TRBD1 (6 bases). The CDR3 extends over 13 amino acids. The germline gives CDR1 MNHEY, CDR2 SVGAGI. V dropped 5 bases and J dropped 6 bases, with 13 bases sitting between them. CDR3 nucleotide sequence: TGTGCCAGCAGTCGACAGGCCTCAGATGGCTACACCTTC. As protein: CASSRQASDGYTF.

The table lists this clonotype with many counts. This chain links TRBV4-2 with TRBJ2-5, with unresolved D. CDR3 length: 11 amino acids. Germline loops: CDR1 LGHNA, CDR2 YNFKEQ. V dropped 0 bases and J dropped 7 bases, with 3 bases sitting between them. The CDR3 here is CASSQEGTQYF. CDR3 bases: TGTGCCAGCAGCCAAGAAGGGACCCAGTACTTC.

The rearrangement links TRBV18 to TRBJ1-1; a weak D match, TRBD1 (6 bases). Trimming cost V 6 bases and J 0 bases, with 20 bases left between them. The length of the CDR3 is 17 residues. Germline CDR1 reads KGHSH; CDR2 reads LQKENI. CDR3 loop: CASSLNNLGQVNTEAFF. The CDR3 coding sequence is TGTGCCAGCTCCCTGAATAATTTGGGACAAGTGAACACTGAAGCTTTCTTT.

The V gene is TRBV7-9, the J gene TRBJ2-3, with D possibly matching TRBD2 (6 bases). The CDR3 consists of 13 residues. Germline V gene lookup returns CDR1 SEHNR and CDR2 FQNEAQ (reference sequence). V was cut by 4 bases and J by 6 bases, with 11 bases left in between. CDR3 amino acids: CASSSGAGDTQYF. The CDR3 nucleotides read TGTGCCAGCAGCTCCGGCGCGGGGGATACGCAGTATTTT.

The V gene is TRBV2, the J gene TRBJ2-5; the match to TRBD1 covers 8 bases. The CDR3 is 15 residues long. Germline V lookup: CDR1 SNHLY, CDR2 FYNNEI. The V segment lost 8 bases and the J segment 0 bases; nucleotides outside the gene matches: 8. This chain's CDR3 is CASLKDRVNQETQYF. DNA of the CDR3: TGTGCCAGCCTAAAGGACAGGGTGAACCAAGAGACCCAGTACTTC.

This clonotype occurred a few times. This chain uses TRBV7-2 with TRBJ1-3; D remains unclear. The CDR3 is made up of 13 amino acids. Trimming took off 8 bases at V and 4 bases at J, with 12 bases between the two ends. Germline loops: CDR1 SGHTA, CDR2 FQGNSA. The CDR3 coding sequence is TGTGCCAGCCTACTAGTAGGGGGAAACACCATATATTTT. It encodes CASLLVGGNTIYF.

This chain uses TRBV9 with TRBJ2-1; D is uncertain. The V gene lost 4 bases and the J gene lost 6 bases, with 8 bases spanning the gap. The CDR3 consists of 12 residues. Germline V CDR1 and CDR2: SGDLS, YYNGEE. DNA of the CDR3: TGTGCCAGCAGCCCCCGGTTCAATGAGCAGTTCTTC. It codes for CASSPRFNEQFF.

The chain joins TRBV7-2 to TRBJ2-5; D is uncertain. Judging by the DNA end, TRBJ2-1 fits better; the J call may be wrong. Germline lookup yields CDR1 SGHTA and CDR2 FQGNSA. This CDR3 comprises 15 residues. The CDR3 nucleotides are TGTGCCAGCAGCCCCAACCGGGCCACCAACAATGAGCAGTTCTTC. Translated: CASSPNRATNNEQFF.

This clonotype has ten or more counts. The V gene is TRBV28, the J gene TRBJ2-1, with 7 bases fitting TRBD2. The germline gives CDR1 MDHEN, CDR2 SYDVKM. There are 14 residues in the CDR3. Trimming removed 7 bases from V and 0 bases from J; junction bases left unmatched: 3. The CDR3 reads CASKGTTSYNEQFF. The CDR3 DNA reads as TGTGCCAGCAAGGGGACTACCTCCTACAATGAGCAGTTCTTC. Full variable domain (outside the CDR3, taken from reference TRBV28 and TRBJ2-1): DVKVTQSSRYLVKRTGEKVFLECVQDMDHENMFWYRQDPGLGLRLIYFSYDVKMKEKGDIPEGYSVSREKKERFSLILESASTNQTSMYLCASKGTTSYNEQFFGPGTRLTVL.

This chain connects TRBV5-6 to TRBJ2-1, with TRBD2 matching over 9 bases. The CDR3 runs to 16 residues. J lost 3 bases, V lost 4 bases, and 8 bases had no gene match. CDR1 SGHDT and CDR2 YYEEEE come from the germline V gene. As DNA, the CDR3 is TGTGCCAGCAGCCCTAGCGGGACGTACTTCTACAATGAGCAGTTCTTC. Protein product: CASSPSGTYFYNEQFF.

The genes are TRBV4-3 and TRBJ1-1; perhaps TRBD1 as D (6 bases). V shed 5 bases and J shed 0 bases, with 10 bases lying between them. Germline-derived CDR1 and CDR2 are LGHNA and YSLEER. The length of the CDR3 is 14 residues. The CDR3 protein is CASSKGGLNTEAFF. The CDR3 nucleotides read TGCGCCAGCAGCAAGGGGGGGTTGAACACTGAAGCTTTCTTT.

With respect to this clonotype: One base away lies a much larger clone, so this may be a sequencing read error. This chain links TRBV7-6 with TRBJ1-1, with no clear D. This CDR3 region has 13 residues. CDR1 SGHVS and CDR2 FNYEAQ come from the germline V gene. The V end was cut by 5 bases, the J end by 1 base, with 8 bases between. The CDR3 protein is CASSREQNTEAFF. The CDR3 DNA is TGTGCCAGCAGCCGAGAACAGAACACTGAAGCTTTCTTT.

This clonotype has a single count. The chain is built from TRBV7-2 and TRBJ2-4; TRBD2 matches 9 bases. The CDR3 is made up of 14 amino acids. Germline V gene lookup returns CDR1 SGHTA and CDR2 FQGNSA. V was pared by 5 bases and J by 6 bases, with 5 bases of the junction left unmatched. The CDR3 spells CASSPGLALNIQYF. The CDR3 bases are TGTGCCAGCAGCCCGGGACTAGCACTAAACATTCAGTACTTC.

This clonotype has just a few counts. V usage is TRBV5-1 and J usage is TRBJ1-4; D call uncertain. The CDR3 has 14 amino acids. Germline V gene lookup returns CDR1 SGHRS and CDR2 YFSETQ. Between the trimmed V and J ends, which lost 3 bases and 4 bases, there was a span of 10 bases. As DNA, the CDR3 is TGCGCCAGCAGCTCTGGACCGAATAATGAAAAACTGTTTTTT. Translation: CASSSGPNNEKLFF.

The gene calls are TRBV5-5 and TRBJ1-2, with TRBD1 matching over 7 bases. Trimming took 1 base from V and 7 from J; bases not matched to a gene: 7. The CDR3 spans 14 residues. The germline V gene encodes CDR1 SGHKS and CDR2 YYEKEE (reference sequence). CDR3 sequence: CASSLQGGFSGYTF. As DNA, the CDR3 is TGTGCCAGCAGCTTGCAGGGGGGTTTCTCTGGCTACACCTTC.

The V call is TRBV20-1, the J call TRBJ2-5; weak D call: TRBD1 (6 bases). V dropped 1 base and J dropped 5 bases, with 17 bases sitting between them. Germline V gives CDR1 DFQATT, CDR2 SNEGSKA (reference sequence). The CDR3 consists of 15 residues. CDR3 sequence reads: CSARGRLDRKETQYF. The CDR3 DNA is TGCAGTGCTAGAGGACGCCTAGACAGGAAGGAGACCCAGTACTTC.

Many counts were recorded for this clonotype. V usage is TRBV29-1 and J usage is TRBJ2-5; TRBD2 is a possible D gene (6 bases). Germline lookup yields CDR1 SQVTM and CDR2 ANQGSEA. With 3 bases removed from V and 8 bases from J, the gap between germline ends came to 16 bases. This CDR3 region has 13 residues. The CDR3 sequence is CSVEGLARPTQYF. CDR3 bases: TGCAGCGTTGAGGGGCTAGCGCGACCAACCCAGTACTTC.

The J gene is TRBJ1-4, the V gene TRBV9, with 9 positions matching TRBD1. This CDR3 is 14 amino acids long. Trimming took 3 bases from V and 8 from J; bases not matched to a gene: 5. Germline V gene data show CDR1 as SGDLS and CDR2 as YYNGEE. The CDR3: CASSGTGGYEKLFF. In nucleotides, the CDR3 is TGTGCCAGCAGCGGAACAGGGGGCTACGAAAAACTGTTTTTT.

This clonotype appeared a few times. The chain couples TRBV5-1 to TRBJ2-5; the D is unclear. Germline V gives CDR1 SGHRS, CDR2 YFSETQ. The CDR3 contains 14 residues. V gave up 7 bases and J gave up 5 bases, with 18 bases separating them. The CDR3 loop reads CASASTPSRETQYF. In nucleotides, the CDR3 is TGCGCCAGCGCCTCGACACCCTCCCGGGAGACCCAGTACTTC.

In its sample, this clonotype was seen many times. The chain employs TRBV28 and TRBJ2-5; D not resolved. The CDR3 length is 14 residues. From germline, CDR1 is MDHEN and CDR2 SYDVKM. V was cut by 5 bases and J by 11 bases, with 21 bases left in between. The CDR3 is CASSRVQPLLQQYF. CDR3 coding DNA: TGTGCCAGCAGTAGGGTACAGCCCCTCCTCCAGCAGTACTTC.